The 17 T cell receptor beta chains below all came from one sample that was sequenced in a study of shared clonotypes between healthy human individuals. TCRdb's copy holds only in-frame clones and misses some; the assay was immunoSEQ multiplex PCR. The sample yields about 1.1 million clones, approximately 80% seen once. The sequenced sample consisted of memory CD4+ T cells from PBMCs. Subset here: CD45RA-negative fraction. The receptors come from a man aged 18 to 30 in good health. Some clones in this sample may be carry-over from other donors' samples.

About this clone itself: This could be a read error, since a much larger clone is one nucleotide away. This sample includes further DNA sequences coding for the same CDR3. The chain links TRBV4-3 to TRBJ1-2; D is possibly TRBD1 (6 bases). Trimming removed 3 bases from V and 2 bases from J, with 10 bases in between. This CDR3 is 14 amino acids long. In germline, CDR1 is LGHNA, CDR2 YSLEER. DNA of the CDR3: TGCGCCAGCAGCCAGGGAACAGGGAACTATGGCTACACCTTC. Translating it yields CASSQGTGNYGYTF.

As regards this clone: A much larger clone is a single base away; this may be a read error. The same CDR3 is also encoded by other DNA sequences in this sample. V gene TRBV7-2 combines with J gene TRBJ1-2; 9 positions agree with TRBD1. V shed 4 bases and J 4 bases; nucleotides not matched to a gene: 1. The CDR3 spans 13 residues. CDR1 and CDR2 (germline): SGHTA, FQGNSA. CDR3 DNA sequence: TGTGCCAGCAGCTCGGGACAGGGCTATGGCTACACCTTC. It specifies CASSSGQGYGYTF.

The V call is TRBV5-1, the J call TRBJ1-5; 9 bases are shared with TRBD1. The CDR3 is made up of 14 amino acids. Looked up from germline, CDR1 is SGHRS and CDR2 is YFSETQ. The junction had 4 bases not matched to a gene; V was cut back by 4 bases and J by 5 bases. CDR3 region: CASSLRTGDQPQHF. CDR3 sequence (DNA): TGCGCCAGCAGCCTCCGGACAGGGGATCAGCCCCAGCATTTT.

The V gene is TRBV4-1, the J gene TRBJ1-1; possible D gene TRBD1, 5 bases. The CDR3 runs 14 residues. The germline V and J ends were trimmed by 2 bases and 4 bases, with 11 bases remaining between them. Germline CDR1 MGHRA, CDR2 YSYEKL. CDR3 region: CASSQPGHGTEAFF. The CDR3, as DNA: TGCGCCAGCAGCCAACCGGGGCATGGCACTGAAGCTTTCTTT.

The V gene is TRBV19, the J gene TRBJ2-7; 9 nucleotides match TRBD2. There are 14 residues in the CDR3. Germline CDR1 reads LNHDA; CDR2 reads SQIVND (reference sequence). V shed 6 bases and J 0 bases; nucleotides not matched to a gene: 3. The CDR3 spells CASRYSGSSYEQYF. In DNA, the CDR3 is TGTGCCAGTAGGTATAGCGGGAGCTCCTACGAGCAGTACTTC.

This clone was detected many times. Other DNA sequences in this sample translate to the same CDR3. V gene TRBV18 combines with J gene TRBJ1-1, with no clear D. The CDR3 extends over 13 amino acids. Germline V gives CDR1 KGHSH, CDR2 LQKENI. The V and J ends lost 5 bases and 5 bases respectively, with 12 bases between them. CDR3 in DNA: TGTGCCAGCTCATTATACATGTGGACTGAAGCTTTCTTT. Its translation: CASSLYMWTEAFF.

The chain is built from TRBV25-1 and TRBJ2-7; the D is unclear. CDR3 length equals 12 residues. Germline CDR1 is MGHDK and CDR2 is SYGVNS. Trimming pared 5 bases from V and 5 bases from J, leaving 10 bases between. The CDR3 protein is CASSLSSNEQYF. DNA of the CDR3: TGTGCCAGCAGTCTCTCGTCTAACGAGCAGTACTTC.

The V and J genes are TRBV6-1 and TRBJ1-3, with D uncertain. Germline-derived CDR1 and CDR2 are MNHNS and SASEGT. V was clipped by 8 bases and J by 1 base, with 15 bases between them. This CDR3 is built from 15 residues. DNA of the CDR3: TGTGCCAGCGGGAGAGATTTTACGTCTGGAAACACCATATATTTT. This encodes CASGRDFTSGNTIYF.

The CDR3 sequence is CASSDLTSYNEQFF. The CDR3 nucleotides read TGTGCCAGCAGTGACCTTACCTCCTACAATGAGCAGTTCTTC. The rearrangement joins TRBV27 to TRBJ2-1; D is ambiguous. Germline CDR1 is MNHEY and CDR2 is SMNVEV (reference sequence). V dropped 5 bases and J dropped 0 bases, with 8 bases sitting between them. CDR3 length equals 14 residues.

This clone was picked up a small number of times. Other nucleotide sequences in the sample specify the same CDR3. J is TRBJ2-1 and V is TRBV30; unclear D gene. V gave up 0 bases and J gave up 2 bases, with 5 bases separating them. The germline V gene encodes CDR1 GTSNPN and CDR2 SVGIG (reference sequence). The CDR3 totals 13 residues. Here the CDR3 DNA reads TGTGCCTGGAGTGTCGGCGCCTACAATGAGCAGTTCTTC. Translation: CAWSVGAYNEQFF.

This clone was seen only a few times. The junction differs from germline at one of its ends, possibly a read error. The rearrangement joins TRBV28 to TRBJ2-5; TRBD1 matches at 9 bases. From germline, CDR1 is MDHEN and CDR2 SYDVKM. The CDR3 runs to 11 residues. The CDR3 loop is CASRSRDRVHF. The CDR3 nucleotides are TGTGCCAGCAGAAGCCGGGACAGGGTACACTTC. Full variable domain (rest looked up from reference TRBV28 and TRBJ2-5): DVKVTQSSRYLVKRTGEKVFLECVQDMDHENMFWYRQDPGLGLRLIYFSYDVKMKEKGDIPEGYSVSREKKERFSLILESASTNQTSMYLCASRSRDRVHFGPGTRLLVL.

The chain employs TRBV5-5 and TRBJ1-5; a possible D gene is TRBD1 (6 bases). V was trimmed by 4 bases and J by 7 bases, leaving 15 bases between them. The CDR3 extends over 14 amino acids. Germline V CDR1 and CDR2: SGHKS, YYEKEE (reference sequence). DNA for the CDR3: TGTGCCAGCAGCAATGGGGGGGCAGGCCAGCCCCAGCATTTT. This gives the protein CASSNGGAGQPQHF.

This clone was observed a handful of times. V and J are TRBV5-1 and TRBJ2-3; no reliable D call. Per the germline V gene, CDR1 is SGHRS and CDR2 is YFSETQ. This CDR3 is built from 14 residues. V gave up 4 bases and J gave up 2 bases, with 11 bases separating them. In nucleotides, the CDR3 is TGCGCCAGCAGCCCTAATCCCCCCACAGATACGCAGTATTTT. Amino acid sequence: CASSPNPPTDTQYF.

This sequence joins TRBV10-3 and TRBJ1-5; the match to TRBD1 covers 9 bases. The V segment lost 0 bases and the J segment 2 bases; nucleotides outside the gene matches: 5. This CDR3 has 17 residues. Germline V gene data show CDR1 as ENHRY and CDR2 as SYGVKD. Written as DNA, the CDR3 is TGTGCCATCAGTGAGTCGTTCAGACAGGGGGGCAATCAGCCCCAGCATTTT. Residues: CAISESFRQGGNQPQHF.

The chain employs TRBV5-1 and TRBJ1-1, with D perhaps matching TRBD1 (6 bases). The CDR3 runs 17 residues. V was cut by 0 bases and J by 0 bases, with 15 bases left in between. In germline, CDR1 is SGHRS, CDR2 YFSETQ. The CDR3 bases are TGCGCCAGCAGCTTGGGCAGGGGATTTGGTATGAACACTGAAGCTTTCTTT. It is translated as CASSLGRGFGMNTEAFF.

There are a few counts of this clone. The chain combines TRBV7-3 with TRBJ1-1; 8 nucleotides align to TRBD1. Germline loops: CDR1 SGHTA, CDR2 FQGTGA. With 5 bases clipped from V and 3 bases from J, the junction kept 8 bases outside the gene matches. The length of the CDR3 is 15 residues. The CDR3: CASSPRTGFDTEAFF. CDR3 DNA: TGTGCCAGCAGCCCCCGGACAGGGTTTGACACTGAAGCTTTCTTT. Full variable domain (rest looked up from reference TRBV7-3 and TRBJ1-1): GAGVSQTPSNKVTEKGKYVELRCDPISGHTALYWYRQSLGQGPEFLIYFQGTGAADDSGLPNDRFFAVRPEGSVSTLKIQRTERGDSAVYLCASSPRTGFDTEAFFGQGTRLTVV.

This chain uses TRBV2 with TRBJ1-2, with 7 bases fitting TRBD1. This CDR3 spans 14 amino acids. Germline loops: CDR1 SNHLY, CDR2 FYNNEI. V gave up 9 bases and J gave up 3 bases; unmatched junction bases: 10. CDR3: CARATGLGDYGYTF. The DNA of the CDR3 is TGTGCCAGGGCGACAGGGCTGGGTGACTATGGCTACACCTTC.